This is a list of T cell receptor beta chains from one sample in a study of chemoradiotherapy in HPV16-positive cancers. The data were produced by immunoSEQ multiplex PCR, yet TCRdb's version contains in-frame clones alone and is incomplete. The table has 2,000 to 3,000 clones, approximately 90% seen once; the top ten hold roughly 7.4%. The sequencing here drew on tumor tissue, taken from a patient who underwent chemoradiotherapy. All receptors come from a human donor with HPV-associated anogenital cancer. CDR3s include the opening cysteine and the closing phenylalanine or tryptophan. The order of the fields is J gene, V gene, clone size, D gene, CDR3 DNA, CDR3 protein. The D gene is left open where the match is weak. Part of the rows lack a size; the others show once, few, many or a class for expanded clones.

TRBJ2-1	TRBV6-5	-	TRBD1	TGTGCCAGCAACTCCCCGGGACAGGGGGCAGATGAGCAGTTCTTC	CASNSPGQGADEQFF
TRBJ1-1	TRBV11-2	-	-	TGTGCCAGCAGCGTCACAACAGGACTAGAAGCTTTCTTT	CASSVTTGLEAFF
TRBJ2-1	TRBV6-5	-	-	TGTGCCAGCAGACGATCCGCGCCTTCCCCGGCGTTCTTC	CASRRSAPSPAFF
TRBJ1-4	TRBV7-9	-	-	TGTGCCAGCAGCGCTTCCAGGGAGGTGAACGTAGGTCGAGAAAAACTGTTTTTT	CASSASREVNVGREKLFF
TRBJ1-3	TRBV9	-	-	TGTGCCAGCAGCGTACGCCCTCGGGACATGGAGAACACCATATATTTT	CASSVRPRDMENTIYF
TRBJ1-5	TRBV27	few	-	TGTGCCAGCAGTTTTTTAGGGGGACAGCCCCAGCATTTT	CASSFLGGQPQHF
TRBJ2-3	TRBV20-1	-	-	TGCAGTGCTAGAGTCGGAGATACGCAGTATTTT	CSARVGDTQYF
TRBJ2-7	TRBV4-2	-	-	TGTGCCAGCAGCCAGGGCGGGGTCTACGAGCAGTACTTC	CASSQGGVYEQYF
TRBJ2-2	TRBV5-1	-	-	TGCGCCAGCAGCTTAGGGGGGAACACCGGGGAGCTGTTTTTT	CASSLGGNTGELFF
TRBJ1-2	TRBV19	-	TRBD1	TGTGCCAGTAGTACCAACGACAGGGCCTATGGCTACACCTTC	CASSTNDRAYGYTF
TRBJ2-7	TRBV11-1	once	-	TGTGCCAGCAGCCCTTATGGGGGAGGATCCTACGAGCAGTACTTC	CASSPYGGGSYEQYF
TRBJ1-6	TRBV30	-	TRBD1	TGTGCCTGGAGTGTAGGGGGCGAGAATTCACCCCTCCACTTT	CAWSVGGENSPLHF
TRBJ2-3	TRBV4-2	-	-	TGTGCCAGCAGCCCACAGGCCCAAGGCACAGATACGCAGTATTTT	CASSPQAQGTDTQYF
TRBJ2-6	TRBV19	-	-	TGTGCCAGTACAGTCTCTGGGGCCAACGTCCTGACTTTC	CASTVSGANVLTF
TRBJ2-5	TRBV19	-	TRBD2	TGTGCCAGTAGTATAGGGGGACTAGCGGGCCAAGAGACCCAGTACTTC	CASSIGGLAGQETQYF
TRBJ2-7	TRBV2	-	-	TGTGCCAGCAGTTCCCCCTCCTTCGGGGAGAACGAGCAGTACTTC	CASSSPSFGENEQYF
TRBJ1-2	TRBV9	-	-	TGTGCCAGCAGCGTAGGAGGCCCCGGCTACACCTTC	CASSVGGPGYTF
TRBJ2-1	TRBV7-9	-	-	TGTGCCAGCAGCTTAGCTAGCGGCATCTACAATGAGCAGTTCTTC	CASSLASGIYNEQFF
TRBJ2-7	TRBV28	once	-	TGTGCCAGCAGTTGGCATGAAATCGGCGAGCAGTACTTC	CASSWHEIGEQYF
TRBJ1-3	TRBV5-8	-	-	TGTGCCAGCAGAGGAATTCACCGCTCTGGAAACACCATATATTTT	CASRGIHRSGNTIYF